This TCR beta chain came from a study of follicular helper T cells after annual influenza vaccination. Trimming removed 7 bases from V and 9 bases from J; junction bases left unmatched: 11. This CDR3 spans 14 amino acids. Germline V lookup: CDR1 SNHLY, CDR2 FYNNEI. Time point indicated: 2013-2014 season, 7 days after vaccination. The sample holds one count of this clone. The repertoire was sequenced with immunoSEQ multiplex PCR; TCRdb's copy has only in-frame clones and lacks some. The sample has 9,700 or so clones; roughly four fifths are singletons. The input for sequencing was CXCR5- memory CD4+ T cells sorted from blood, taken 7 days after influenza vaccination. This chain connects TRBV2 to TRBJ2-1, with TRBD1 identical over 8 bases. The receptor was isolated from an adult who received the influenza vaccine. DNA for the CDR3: TGTGCCAGCACGGGGACAGGCAGGGCCGGTGAGCAGTTCTTC. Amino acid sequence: CASTGTGRAGEQFF.